Sequencing of this T cell receptor (beta chain) was carried out in a study of STAT3 mutations in large granular lymphocyte leukemia. Across the study: Over half of T-LGLL patients had one or more immunosuppressive regimens.

Here immunoSEQ multiplex PCR was the method, and the copy in TCRdb shows in-frame clones only, minus some. The sample carries 9,400 or so clones, roughly 88% recorded once. Study conclusions and caveats: A small but highly pathogenic clone may have been missed. Every T-cell large granular lymphocyte leukemia patient had at least one immunodominant TCR beta clonotype. In about 30% of the 18 patients, new TCR clonotypes emerged after therapy.

This clone has only one observation. Its antigen remains unknown. Trimming removed 6 bases from V and 9 bases from J, with 21 bases in between. The CDR3 length is 14 residues. CDR1 is MNHEY and CDR2 is SMNVEV in the germline V gene (reference sequence). This chain links TRBV27 with TRBJ2-7; D might be TRBD2 (5 bases). Sequencing input: peripheral blood mononuclear cells. This sequence was found in a man older than 75 with T-cell large granular lymphocyte leukemia. Some clones in this sample may be carry-over from other donors' samples. In DNA, the CDR3 is TGTGCCAGCAGCCGGGGTGGCCAGGCCTCGCCGCAGTACTTC. Its protein is CASSRGGQASPQYF.